This TCR beta chain was sequenced in a study of cytomegalovirus exposure and HLA in healthy donors. Researchers ran the PCR with 60 Vbeta and 13 Jbeta primers. Repertoires were generated with immunoSEQ multiplex PCR, while TCRdb's copy carries only in-frame clones and drops some. Of about 96,000 clones listed, approximately 79% are singletons. General study results and limits: Roughly even sequencing depth across donors was the assumption behind the presence/absence analyses. It was in a later analysis that TCR association rates were seen to vary by HLA locus, highest for DRB1 and lowest for HLA-C. Reportedly, HLA-A and HLA-B alleles of most subjects were accurately predicted from TCR beta.

This clone was counted once. As yet, its antigen is unknown. What was sequenced was PBMCs. The sequence was collected from a man aged 25 to 45 in good health and CMV-seronegative.

This CDR3 is CASSGPSRDRGRNYGYTF. The CDR3 region has the DNA TGTGCCAGCAGCGGCCCCTCCCGGGACAGGGGGCGAAACTATGGCTACACCTTC. The chain carries TRBV9 and TRBJ1-2; TRBD1 aligns across 12 bases. The V and J ends lost 3 bases and 2 bases, in that order; junction bases with no gene match: 11. This CDR3 region has 18 residues. Germline V lookup: CDR1 SGDLS, CDR2 YYNGEE. Full variable domain (outside the CDR3, taken from reference TRBV9 and TRBJ1-2): DSGVTQTPKHLITATGQRVTLRCSPRSGDLSVYWYQQSLDQGLQFLIQYYNGEERAKGNILERFSAQQFPDLHSELNLSSLELGDSALYFCASSGPSRDRGRNYGYTFGSGTRLTVV.